A single sample gave rise to the 3 T cell receptor beta chains below, sequenced in a study of cytomegalovirus exposure and HLA in healthy donors. It was with 60 Vbeta and 13 Jbeta primers that the PCR ran. Assay: immunoSEQ multiplex PCR; the TCRdb copy retains only in-frame clones and omits some. The table shows tens of thousands of clones, with 90% to 95% occurring only once. Sample: PBMCs. The receptors derive from a young woman in good health and CMV-seronegative.

J is TRBJ2-5 and V is TRBV27, with 12 bases that match TRBD1. The J call may not be correct, given that the DNA end is closer to TRBJ2-7. From germline, CDR1 is MNHEY and CDR2 SMNVEV (reference sequence). This CDR3 has 17 amino acids. CDR3 loop: CASSEWLGTGGWYEQYF. The DNA for the CDR3 is TGTGCCAGCAGCGAATGGCTTGGGACAGGGGGCTGGTACGAGCAGTACTTC.

The chain joins TRBV23-1 to TRBJ2-2, with 9 positions matching TRBD1. TRBV23-1 is marked as an open reading frame, function uncertain. The CDR3 is 17 amino acids. The J segment lost 6 bases and the V segment lost 3 bases, leaving 11 bases of the junction unmatched. The CDR3 DNA follows: TGCGCCAGCAGTCACCTCGAAGGGACAGGGTTGGCCGGGGAGCTGTTTTTT. Residues: CASSHLEGTGLAGELFF.

V is TRBV5-6 and J is TRBJ1-2, with D perhaps matching TRBD1 (5 bases). The CDR3 sequence is 15 residues long. The V gene's germline CDR1 is SGHDT and CDR2 YYEEEE. Trimming shortened V by 3 bases and J by 6 bases, and 18 bases separated the two germline ends. The DNA of the CDR3 is TGTGCCAGCAGCTCCCTTTCCAGGGAAAGGGATGGCTACACCTTC. Translating it yields CASSSLSRERDGYTF.